The clone carrying this TCR beta chain was seen just once. The antigen remains unidentified. This record belongs to a study of vaccination and CD4 T cells after COVID-19. Findings of the study overall: A median of around 86% of reactive clones, in convalescent patients, became evident only post-vaccination.

This CDR3 spans 15 amino acids. Trimming took 0 bases from V and 1 from J, leaving 9 bases between them. CDR1 SGHNT and CDR2 YENEEA come from the germline V gene. Cultured CD4+ T cells had their DNA profiled by the Oncomine TCR Beta short-read assay. TCRdb fed the PCR reads into MiXCR, producing one record per CDR3 protein. The sample consists of fewer than 12,000 distinct CDR3 sequences, over 45% of them appearing once. Described treatment: approximately 9-day PBMC culture with coronavirus spike peptide pools or control peptides (ViraFEST assay). The sample was CD4+ T cells from blood, cultured in vitro. The V call is TRBV11-3, the J call TRBJ1-1, with D possibly TRBD1 on 5 matching bases. The TCR originated in a human donor who had recovered from COVID-19. The CDR3 loop is CASSLDSGTNTEAFF. Here the CDR3 DNA reads TGTGCCAGCAGCTTAGACTCAGGGACGAACACTGAAGCTTTCTTT. The full variable domain, with the rest looked up from reference TRBV11-3 and TRBJ1-1, is EAGVVQSPRYKIIEKKQPVAFWCNPISGHNTLYWYLQNLGQGPELLIRYENEEAVDDSQLPKDRFSAERLKGVDSTLKIQPAELGDSAVYLCASSLDSGTNTEAFFGQGTRLTVV.